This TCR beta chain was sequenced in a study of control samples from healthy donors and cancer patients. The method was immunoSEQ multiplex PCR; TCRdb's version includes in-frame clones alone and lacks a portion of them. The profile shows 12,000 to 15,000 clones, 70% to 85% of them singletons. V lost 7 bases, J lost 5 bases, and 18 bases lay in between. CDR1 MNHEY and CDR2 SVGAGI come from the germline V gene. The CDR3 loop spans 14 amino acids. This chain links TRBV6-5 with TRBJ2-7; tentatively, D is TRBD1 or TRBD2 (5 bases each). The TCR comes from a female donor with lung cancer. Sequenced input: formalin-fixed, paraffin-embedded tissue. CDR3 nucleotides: TGTGCCAGCACATATGGGGGATATCCCGACGAGCAGTACTTC. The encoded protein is CASTYGGYPDEQYF.